Only one count was recorded for the clone carrying this T cell receptor beta chain. Trimming pared 4 bases from V and 1 base from J, leaving 7 bases between. Germline CDR1 reads SQVTM; CDR2 reads ANQGSEA. There are 12 residues in the CDR3. Method: immunoSEQ multiplex PCR; TCRdb's copy keeps in-frame clones and lacks some. The table has fewer than 95,000 clones, 90% to 95% seen once. The sample is drawn from a study of T cell changes during pregnancy in multiple sclerosis. This chain joins TRBV29-1 and TRBJ1-2; no reliable D call. The receptor was isolated from a female donor with multiple sclerosis, enrolled in a pregnancy study. The material sequenced was peripheral blood, taken in the third trimester of pregnancy. CDR3 coding DNA: TGCAGCGTTGTCGTTTATAACTATGGCTACACCTTC. This gives the protein CSVVVYNYGYTF.